Listed below are T cell receptor beta chains from one sample, sequenced in a study of T cell responses to AZD1222 COVID-19 vaccine. TCRdb's table, derived via immunoSEQ multiplex PCR, lists solely in-frame clones and lacks some. The data contain 140,000 or so clones, roughly 93% of them singletons. The source was peripheral blood, collected 28 days after the second AZD1222 dose. The receptors originated from an adult who received the AZD1222 COVID-19 vaccine. Both conserved end residues are part of each CDR3. A D gene is named only where the DNA matches it firmly. Size values are once, few and many counts, or a class for expanded clones, and some rows have none.

size: NA
J: TRBJ1-2
D: TRBD1
V: TRBV7-9
CDR3: CASSRQGTNYGYTF
DNA: TGTGCCAGCAGCCGACAGGGGACCAACTATGGCTACACCTTC

size: NA
J: TRBJ2-2
D: TRBD2
V: TRBV2
CDR3: CASRGTSLNTGELFF
DNA: TGTGCCAGCAGGGGGACTAGCTTGAACACCGGGGAGCTGTTTTTT

size: NA
J: TRBJ1-1
D: TRBD1
V: TRBV29-1
CDR3: CSVEDKGTGGIPEAFF
DNA: TGCAGCGTTGAAGATAAGGGGACAGGGGGTATTCCTGAAGCTTTCTTT

size: NA
J: TRBJ1-1
D: NA
V: TRBV9
CDR3: CASSGTGFSTEAFF
DNA: TGTGCCAGCAGCGGCACAGGTTTCAGCACTGAAGCTTTCTTT

size: NA
J: TRBJ1-5
D: NA
V: TRBV2
CDR3: CASNLGHLSNQPQHF
DNA: TGTGCCAGCAATTTGGGGCACCTCAGCAATCAGCCCCAGCATTTT

size: NA
J: TRBJ2-7
D: TRBD2
V: TRBV28
CDR3: CASSFGLAGGPPNF
DNA: TGTGCCAGCAGTTTCGGACTAGCGGGGGGTCCCCCAAACTTC

size: few
J: TRBJ2-2
D: TRBD2
V: TRBV7-9
CDR3: CASYGTSLTGELFF
DNA: TGTGCCAGCTACGGGACTAGTCTCACCGGGGAGCTGTTTTTT

size: NA
J: TRBJ1-4
D: NA
V: TRBV5-4
CDR3: CASSLEGRLEKLFF
DNA: TGTGCCAGCAGCTTGGAAGGACGGCTAGAAAAACTGTTTTTT

size: NA
J: TRBJ2-5
D: NA
V: TRBV5-1
CDR3: CASRGGETQYF
DNA: TGCGCCAGCAGGGGGGGAGAGACCCAGTACTTC

size: NA
J: TRBJ2-7
D: NA
V: TRBV7-9
CDR3: CASSLVAGVYEQYF
DNA: TGTGCCAGCAGCTTAGTCGCAGGGGTGTACGAGCAGTACTTC

size: NA
J: TRBJ2-2
D: TRBD2
V: TRBV7-6
CDR3: CASSSLPLSGSFTGELFF
DNA: TGTGCCAGCAGCTCGCTACCCCTTAGCGGGAGTTTCACCGGGGAGCTGTTTTTT

size: NA
J: TRBJ1-4
D: NA
V: TRBV5-5
CDR3: CASSPDLRATNEKLFF
DNA: TGTGCCAGCAGCCCAGACCTCAGGGCAACTAATGAAAAACTGTTTTTT

size: once
J: TRBJ2-7
D: TRBD2
V: TRBV5-1
CDR3: CASSLELAGFGEQYF
DNA: TGCGCCAGCAGCTTGGAGCTAGCGGGATTTGGGGAGCAGTACTTC

size: NA
J: TRBJ2-1
D: NA
V: TRBV14
CDR3: CASSQVGRGYNEQFF
DNA: TGTGCCAGCAGCCAAGTCGGAAGGGGCTACAATGAGCAGTTCTTC

size: NA
J: TRBJ2-3
D: TRBD2
V: TRBV2
CDR3: CASSENSGGDTDTQYF
DNA: TGTGCCAGCAGCGAGAATAGCGGGGGGGACACAGATACGCAGTATTTT

size: NA
J: TRBJ1-2
D: TRBD1
V: TRBV6-5
CDR3: CASSPRTGWNYGYTF
DNA: TGTGCCAGCAGTCCGCGGACAGGGTGGAACTATGGCTACACCTTC

size: NA
J: TRBJ1-1
D: TRBD1
V: TRBV5-1
CDR3: CASSRHSPGQGSEAFF
DNA: TGCGCCAGCAGCCGACACTCGCCGGGACAGGGGTCTGAAGCTTTCTTT

size: NA
J: TRBJ1-1
D: TRBD1
V: TRBV5-1
CDR3: CASSQTGARGTEAFF
DNA: TGCGCCAGCAGCCAAACAGGGGCTAGGGGGACTGAAGCTTTCTTT

size: NA
J: TRBJ1-1
D: TRBD1
V: TRBV18
CDR3: CASSRTGRTEAFF
DNA: TGTGCCAGCTCCCGGACAGGGCGCACTGAAGCTTTCTTT

size: NA
J: TRBJ2-5
D: NA
V: TRBV2
CDR3: CASSAGRLETQYF
DNA: TGTGCCAGCAGTGCGGGGCGTCTGGAGACCCAGTACTTC

size: NA
J: TRBJ1-3
D: NA
V: TRBV12-3/TRBV12-4
CDR3: CASSTPRENTIYF
DNA: TGTGCCAGCAGTACCCCAAGGGAAAACACCATATATTTT

size: few
J: TRBJ1-1
D: TRBD1
V: TRBV4-2
CDR3: CASSQDRDFYTEAFF
DNA: TGTGCCAGCAGCCAGGACAGGGACTTTTACACTGAAGCTTTCTTT

size: NA
J: TRBJ2-1
D: TRBD2
V: TRBV9
CDR3: CASSVDPGASGRLGNEQFF
DNA: TGTGCCAGCAGCGTAGATCCCGGGGCTAGCGGGAGATTAGGCAATGAGCAGTTCTTC

size: NA
J: TRBJ1-3
D: NA
V: TRBV18
CDR3: CASSPTSGTMLGSGNTIYF
DNA: TGTGCCAGCTCACCAACGTCCGGCACTATGTTGGGCTCTGGAAACACCATATATTTT

size: NA
J: TRBJ1-2
D: NA
V: TRBV10-1
CDR3: CASSDGRQLKGYTF
DNA: TGCGCCAGCAGTGACGGGCGACAGCTCAAGGGCTACACCTTC

size: NA
J: TRBJ2-1
D: TRBD2
V: TRBV3-1/TRBV3-2
CDR3: CASSWTSGGYNEQFF
DNA: TGTGCCAGCAGCTGGACTAGCGGAGGCTACAATGAGCAGTTCTTC

size: NA
J: TRBJ1-1
D: NA
V: TRBV7-9
CDR3: CASSLGWGRLEAFF
DNA: TGTGCCAGCAGCCTAGGATGGGGACGGCTTGAAGCTTTCTTT

size: NA
J: TRBJ2-1
D: NA
V: TRBV7-2
CDR3: CASSLTGPNEQFF
DNA: TGTGCCAGCAGCTTAACAGGGCCCAATGAGCAGTTCTTC

size: NA
J: TRBJ1-1
D: NA
V: TRBV21-1
CDR3: CASSVHGTLNTEAFF
DNA: TGTGCCAGCAGCGTACACGGGACACTTAACACTGAAGCTTTCTTT

size: NA
J: TRBJ2-6
D: TRBD1
V: TRBV4-1
CDR3: CASSQKGQAISGANVLTF
DNA: TGCGCCAGCAGCCAAAAGGGACAGGCGATCTCTGGGGCCAACGTCCTGACTTTC

size: NA
J: TRBJ2-3
D: TRBD2
V: TRBV19
CDR3: CASTQSGDSIVSTDTQYF
DNA: TGTGCCAGTACCCAGAGCGGGGACTCCATAGTTAGCACAGATACGCAGTATTTT

size: NA
J: TRBJ1-4
D: NA
V: TRBV19
CDR3: CASSTRGETNEKLFF
DNA: TGTGCCAGTAGTACCCGCGGGGAAACTAATGAAAAACTGTTTTTT

size: NA
J: TRBJ2-7
D: NA
V: TRBV27
CDR3: CASTSWRSYEQYF
DNA: TGTGCCAGCACCTCGTGGAGGTCCTACGAGCAGTACTTC

size: NA
J: TRBJ1-1
D: TRBD1
V: TRBV2
CDR3: CASSGTGWHTEAFF
DNA: TGTGCCAGCAGCGGGACAGGGTGGCACACTGAAGCTTTCTTT

size: NA
J: TRBJ1-1
D: TRBD1
V: TRBV11-2
CDR3: CASSWGQGAERAFF
DNA: TGTGCCAGCAGCTGGGGACAGGGGGCCGAACGAGCTTTCTTT

size: NA
J: TRBJ2-5
D: TRBD2
V: TRBV6-5
CDR3: CASNPQAGGETQYF
DNA: TGTGCCAGCAACCCCCAGGCGGGGGGAGAGACCCAGTACTTC

size: NA
J: TRBJ1-4
D: NA
V: TRBV6-5
CDR3: CASSYGQTTNEKLFF
DNA: TGTGCCAGCAGTTATGGACAGACAACTAATGAAAAACTGTTTTTT

size: NA
J: TRBJ1-1
D: NA
V: TRBV6-2/TRBV6-3
CDR3: CASSNGGFTEAFF
DNA: TGTGCCAGCAGTAATGGAGGGTTCACTGAAGCTTTCTTT

size: NA
J: TRBJ1-2
D: NA
V: TRBV2
CDR3: CASSETRMSANYGYTF
DNA: TGTGCCAGCAGTGAGACTAGGATGAGCGCTAACTATGGCTACACCTTC

size: NA
J: TRBJ2-2
D: TRBD2
V: TRBV7-9
CDR3: CASSLGSGGPGELFF
DNA: TGTGCCAGCAGCTTAGGATCGGGGGGGCCCGGGGAGCTGTTTTTT

size: NA
J: TRBJ1-1
D: NA
V: TRBV5-1
CDR3: CASSLAGQMNTEAFF
DNA: TGCGCCAGCAGCTTGGCTGGACAGATGAACACTGAAGCTTTCTTT

size: NA
J: TRBJ1-4
D: TRBD1
V: TRBV4-2
CDR3: CASSPIGQATNEKLFF
DNA: TGTGCCAGCAGCCCGATCGGACAGGCAACTAATGAAAAACTGTTTTTT

size: NA
J: TRBJ2-2
D: NA
V: TRBV10-3
CDR3: CAISELLTANTGELFF
DNA: TGTGCCATCTCCGAACTGTTGACAGCGAACACCGGGGAGCTGTTTTTT

size: NA
J: TRBJ1-1
D: NA
V: TRBV5-6
CDR3: CASSLGAGMNTEAFF
DNA: TGTGCCAGCAGCTTGGGGGCAGGGATGAACACTGAAGCTTTCTTT

size: NA
J: TRBJ1-2
D: NA
V: TRBV4-2
CDR3: CASSQDGTRLNGYTF
DNA: TGTGCCAGCAGCCAAGATGGGACACGCCTGAATGGCTACACCTTC

size: NA
J: TRBJ1-1
D: TRBD1
V: TRBV7-6
CDR3: CASSTLGTAMNTEAFF
DNA: TGTGCCAGCAGCACCCTGGGGACAGCCATGAACACTGAAGCTTTCTTT

size: NA
J: TRBJ1-2
D: NA
V: TRBV15
CDR3: CATSRGGLVGYTF
DNA: TGTGCCACCAGCAGAGGGGGACTTGTCGGCTACACCTTC

size: NA
J: TRBJ1-6
D: NA
V: TRBV11-2
CDR3: CASSPRRDSPYNSPLHF
DNA: TGTGCCAGCAGCCCCCGCCGTGACAGCCCCTATAATTCACCCCTCCACTTT

size: NA
J: TRBJ1-1
D: NA
V: TRBV2
CDR3: CASTVDSEAFF
DNA: TGTGCCAGCACGGTGGACAGTGAAGCTTTCTTT

size: NA
J: TRBJ1-3
D: NA
V: TRBV18
CDR3: CASSVRLGTRSGNTIYF
DNA: TGTGCCAGCTCGGTACGGTTAGGAACCCGCTCTGGAAACACCATATATTTT

size: NA
J: TRBJ1-2
D: NA
V: TRBV7-9
CDR3: CASSSQGMGYTF
DNA: TGTGCCAGCAGCTCCCAGGGGATGGGCTACACCTTC

size: NA
J: TRBJ1-1
D: TRBD1
V: TRBV4-1
CDR3: CASSQQGGAGTEAFF
DNA: TGCGCCAGCAGCCAACAAGGGGGCGCGGGCACTGAAGCTTTCTTT